A single sample gave rise to the 19 T cell receptor beta chains below, sequenced in a study of cytomegalovirus exposure and HLA in healthy donors. Using immunoSEQ multiplex PCR, the repertoire was profiled, and TCRdb retains in-frame clones only, with some absent. The table lists tens of thousands of clones, approximately 93% of them singletons. The sequencing sample was made of PBMCs. These receptors were taken from a man aged 18 to 30 in good health and CMV-seropositive.

This sequence joins TRBV30 and TRBJ2-4; 9 nucleotides line up with TRBD2. Germline CDR1 GTSNPN, CDR2 SVGIG (reference sequence). With 8 bases clipped from V and 2 bases from J, the junction kept 4 bases outside the gene matches. The CDR3 length is 13 residues. The CDR3 bases are TGTGCCGCGGGGGGGAGTACCAAAAACATTCAGTACTTC. Residues: CAAGGSTKNIQYF.

The CDR3 nucleotides are TGTGCCAGCAGTGAAAGGGGACTAGCGGGGGGGTCGTCCCAGTACTTC. Encoded protein: CASSERGLAGGSSQYF. This chain uses TRBV2 with TRBJ2-4; 16 bases match TRBD2. With V trimmed by 2 bases and J by 13 bases, 8 bases remained unmatched. Looked up from germline, CDR1 is SNHLY and CDR2 is FYNNEI. The CDR3 totals 16 residues.

The chain recombines TRBV5-6 with TRBJ2-2; D gene uncertain. The CDR3 consists of 13 residues. Germline lookup yields CDR1 SGHDT and CDR2 YYEEEE. V lost 4 bases, J lost 6 bases, and 10 bases lay in between. The CDR3: CASSAVRAGELFF. The CDR3, as DNA: TGTGCCAGCAGCGCGGTAAGAGCCGGGGAGCTGTTTTTT.

J is TRBJ1-3 and V is TRBV4-1; weak D call: TRBD1 (5 bases). V shed 4 bases and J shed 0 bases, with 16 bases lying between them. There are 17 residues in the CDR3. Per the germline V gene, CDR1 is MGHRA and CDR2 is YSYEKL. The CDR3 bases are TGCGCCAGCAGCCCCTACCAGGGCAGGGACTCTGGAAACACCATATATTTT. It is translated as CASSPYQGRDSGNTIYF.

The gene calls are TRBV5-6 and TRBJ2-5; 14 nucleotides align to TRBD2. CDR1 is SGHDT, CDR2 YYEEEE, per germline. V was clipped by 3 bases and J by 5 bases; unmatched bases: 3. The CDR3 contains 15 residues. CDR3 region: CASSWTSGGYETQYF. The CDR3 DNA is TGTGCCAGCAGCTGGACTAGCGGGGGGTATGAGACCCAGTACTTC.

This chain connects TRBV7-2 to TRBJ2-5, with a weak D call TRBD2 (6 bases). Trimming took off 5 bases at V and 2 bases at J, with 9 bases between the two ends. The germline V gene has CDR1 SGHTA and CDR2 FQGNSA. The CDR3 covers 13 residues. The CDR3 DNA is TGTGCCAGCAGCCGAGGGACTCAAGAGACCCAGTACTTC. Amino acid sequence: CASSRGTQETQYF.

The CDR3 spells CASSLWTGTEAFF. In nucleotides, the CDR3 is TGTGCCAGCTCACTCTGGACAGGGACTGAAGCTTTCTTT. This sequence joins TRBV6-6 and TRBJ1-1, with 8 bases identical to TRBD1. The germline CDR1 and CDR2 sequences are MNHNY and SVGAGI (reference sequence). The CDR3 spans 13 residues. V shed 8 bases and J 5 bases; nucleotides not matched to a gene: 7.

The chain couples TRBV2 to TRBJ1-4, with D unclear. The CDR3 consists of 15 residues. The V end was cut by 6 bases, the J end by 0 bases, with 11 bases between. Germline CDR1 is SNHLY and CDR2 is FYNNEI. The CDR3 region has the DNA TGTGCCAGCAGGTTCTACCGCGCAACTAATGAAAAACTGTTTTTT. Its protein is CASRFYRATNEKLFF.

V gene TRBV19 combines with J gene TRBJ1-1, with a weak D call TRBD1 (5 bases). Germline V lookup: CDR1 LNHDA, CDR2 SQIVND (reference sequence). CDR3 size: 17 residues. With 5 bases removed from V and 0 bases from J, the gap between germline ends came to 19 bases. The CDR3 loop reads CASSRTAPGGVNTEAFF. DNA for the CDR3: TGTGCCAGTAGTCGGACCGCCCCGGGAGGGGTGAACACTGAAGCTTTCTTT. Complete variable domain (other parts from reference TRBV19 and TRBJ1-1): DGGITQSPKYLFRKEGQNVTLSCEQNLNHDAMYWYRQDPGQGLRLIYYSQIVNDFQKGDIAEGYSVSREKKESFPLTVTSAQKNPTAFYLCASSRTAPGGVNTEAFFGQGTRLTVV.

This chain connects TRBV7-9 to TRBJ2-4, with 12 bases matching TRBD2. V trimming: 4 bases; J trimming: 6 bases; junction bases outside the gene matches: 16. Germline CDR1 reads SEHNR; CDR2 reads FQNEAQ (reference sequence). There are 19 residues in the CDR3. CDR3 residues: CASSSTKNPSGGALNIQYF. The CDR3 DNA sequence: TGTGCCAGCAGCTCCACCAAAAACCCTAGCGGGGGGGCTCTAAACATTCAGTACTTC.

The rearrangement uses TRBV10-3 and TRBJ2-1; TRBD2 might be the D (6 bases). V dropped 5 bases and J dropped 5 bases, with 13 bases sitting between them. Germline-derived CDR1 and CDR2 are ENHRY and SYGVKD. The CDR3 spans 14 residues. CDR3 DNA: TGTGCCATCAGTCCGGGCGGGATGAACAATGAGCAGTTCTTC. Its translation: CAISPGGMNNEQFF.

This clone was found a few times. V usage is TRBV11-2 and J usage is TRBJ1-2, with 9 bases aligning to TRBD1. The CDR3 covers 13 residues. The J segment lost 11 bases and the V segment lost 1 base, leaving 5 bases of the junction unmatched. Per germline, CDR1 SGHAT and CDR2 FQNNGV. The CDR3 here is CASSLVEGQGYTF. In DNA form, the CDR3 reads TGTGCCAGCAGCTTAGTAGAAGGACAGGGGTACACCTTC. Full variable domain (remainder filled in from reference TRBV11-2 and TRBJ1-2): EAGVAQSPRYKIIEKRQSVAFWCNPISGHATLYWYQQILGQGPKLLIQFQNNGVVDDSQLPKDRFSAERLKGVDSTLKIQPAKLEDSAVYLCASSLVEGQGYTFGSGTRLTVV.

The J gene is TRBJ1-5, the V gene TRBV13; tentatively, D is TRBD1 (5 bases). V was pared by 1 base and J by 5 bases, with 15 bases between. CDR1 is PRHDT and CDR2 is FYEKMQ in the germline V gene (reference sequence). The CDR3 loop spans 16 amino acids. The DNA for the CDR3 is TGTGCCAGCAGCTTAGAGCTCAGGGTGGATTATCAGCCCCAGCATTTT. Its translation: CASSLELRVDYQPQHF.

The CDR3 loop is CASTSGLAGPYEQYF. The CDR3 DNA reads TGTGCCAGCACCTCGGGACTAGCGGGACCCTACGAGCAGTACTTC. The chain carries TRBV6-1 and TRBJ2-7; 13 nucleotides line up with TRBD2. This CDR3 spans 15 amino acids. J gave up 2 bases and V 7 bases, and 5 bases lay outside the gene matches. Germline V gene sequence: CDR1 MNHNS, CDR2 SASEGT.

The chain employs TRBV13 and TRBJ2-1, with D tentatively TRBD1 (7 bases). Trimming removed 8 bases from V and 7 bases from J, with 24 bases in between. The CDR3 consists of 16 residues. Germline V CDR1 and CDR2: PRHDT, FYEKMQ (reference sequence). The CDR3 region is CASRPGGRLVRNEQFF. CDR3 nucleotides: TGTGCCAGCCGGCCAGGGGGGCGCTTAGTAAGGAATGAGCAGTTCTTC.

The J gene is TRBJ2-6, the V gene TRBV12-5; 7 bases line up with TRBD1. Germline lookup yields CDR1 LGHNT and CDR2 FRNRAP. The CDR3 has 20 residues. V was pared by 1 base and J by 0 bases, with 12 bases of the junction left unmatched. The CDR3 here is CASGLAVTGQLLSGANVLTF. The DNA of the CDR3 is TGTGCTAGTGGTTTGGCTGTCACGGGACAGCTACTCTCTGGGGCCAACGTCCTGACTTTC. Full variable domain (outside the CDR3, taken from reference TRBV12-5 and TRBJ2-6): DARVTQTPRHKVTEMGQEVTMRCQPILGHNTVFWYRQTMMQGLELLAYFRNRAPLDDSGMPKDRFSAEMPDATLATLKIQPSEPRDSAVYFCASGLAVTGQLLSGANVLTFGAGSRLTVL.

J is TRBJ1-2 and V is TRBV7-8, with 11 nucleotides matching TRBD1. Losses at the gene ends were 1 base for V and 10 bases for J; bases not matched to a gene: 8. The germline CDR1 and CDR2 sequences are SGHVS and FQNEAQ. The CDR3 covers 15 residues. The DNA for the CDR3 is TGTGCCAGCAGCTTAGATCGGACAGGGGGCGTAAACTACACCTTC. Translating gives CASSLDRTGGVNYTF.

The chain carries TRBV5-4 and TRBJ2-3; 7 bases are a match to TRBD2. Germline V gives CDR1 SGHNT, CDR2 YYREEE (reference sequence). The CDR3 extends over 18 amino acids. J lost 0 bases, V lost 2 bases, and 12 bases had no gene match. The CDR3 is CASSLNPTSVTSTDTQYF. CDR3 coding DNA: TGTGCCAGCAGCTTAAATCCAACTAGCGTCACAAGCACAGATACGCAGTATTTT.

J is TRBJ1-2 and V is TRBV5-8, with a tentative D call TRBD1 (5 bases). The CDR3 extends over 14 amino acids. Trimming cost V 3 bases and J 4 bases, with 13 bases left between them. Per the germline V gene, CDR1 is SGHTS and CDR2 is YDEGEE. The DNA of the CDR3 is TGTGCCAGCAGCTCCAGCGGGGGAGGCTATGGCTACACCTTC. It translates to CASSSSGGGYGYTF.